The rows below give T cell receptor beta chains drawn from one sample of a study of T cells in Graves' hyperthyroidism and ophthalmopathy. MiXCR, applied by TCRdb to the multiplex PCR reads, yields one record per CDR3 protein. The sample has about 350,000 distinct CDR3 sequences, roughly 15% seen once. Sequencing was done on a sample of blood. These receptors were taken from a woman aged 60-75 years with Graves' ophthalmopathy. The CDR3 runs from the conserved cysteine through the conserved F or W. Each record gives: D gene, J gene, clone size, V gene, CDR3 protein, CDR3 DNA. The D gene is left open where the match is weak. Clone size is stated in some rows and not others, as once, few, many or a class when expanded.

>-|TRBJ2-5|-|TRBV9
CASSVTQETQYF
TGTGCCAGCAGCGTTACTCAAGAGACCCAGTACTTC
>-|TRBJ1-3|-|TRBV13
CASRSQGAGNTIYF
TGTGCCAGCAGATCACAGGGCGCGGGAAACACCATATATTTT
>-|TRBJ2-1|many|TRBV3-1
CASSDESKGGNEQFF
TGTGCCAGCAGTGACGAATCTAAGGGAGGCAATGAGCAGTTCTTC
>-|TRBJ1-1|-|TRBV5-1
CASGRPDGNTEAFF
TGCGCCAGCGGCCGGCCGGACGGGAACACTGAAGCTTTCTTT
>TRBD1|TRBJ1-5|-|TRBV5-6
CASSFRTGRNQPQHF
TGTGCCAGCAGCTTTCGGACAGGGCGGAATCAGCCCCAGCATTTT
>-|TRBJ2-1|many|TRBV11-3
CASSGSFGRAYNEQFF
TGTGCCAGCAGCGGTTCGTTTGGGCGGGCCTACAATGAGCAGTTCTTC
>TRBD2|TRBJ2-1|few|TRBV19
CASSIDSGRNNEQFF
TGTGCCAGTAGTATAGATAGCGGGAGAAACAATGAGCAGTTCTTC
>TRBD2|TRBJ2-3|many|TRBV5-1
CASSSGLEVTSTDTQYF
TGCGCCAGCAGCTCGGGACTAGAAGTTACTAGCACAGATACGCAGTATTTT
>-|TRBJ1-6|many|TRBV7-8
CASSESRGSPLHF
TGTGCCAGCAGCGAAAGCCGGGGTTCACCCCTCCACTTT
>TRBD1|TRBJ2-1|-|TRBV9
CASSVEGTGWNEQFF
TGTGCCAGCAGCGTAGAAGGGACAGGGTGGAATGAGCAGTTCTTC
>-|TRBJ1-5|few|TRBV7-6
CASSPDINQPQHF
TGTGCCAGCAGCCCGGACATTAATCAGCCCCAGCATTTT
>-|TRBJ2-7|many|TRBV7-2
CASSLGVWDPVVGDYEQYF
TGTGCCAGCAGCTTAGGAGTTTGGGACCCAGTAGTGGGGGACTACGAGCAGTACTTC
>TRBD1|TRBJ1-6|many|TRBV20-1
CSAASGQGHNSPLHF
TGCAGTGCTGCCTCCGGACAGGGCCATAATTCACCCCTCCACTTT
>TRBD1|TRBJ2-2|-|TRBV12-3/TRBV12-4
CASTRQGADTGELFF
TGTGCCAGCACTAGACAGGGGGCGGACACCGGGGAGCTGTTTTTT
>-|TRBJ2-3|many|TRBV20-1
CSARNIQGWEDTQYF
TGCAGTGCTAGGAATATCCAGGGGTGGGAGGATACGCAGTATTTT
>TRBD2|TRBJ2-2|few|TRBV7-2
CASSYRVAGTGELFF
TGTGCCAGCAGCTATCGAGTAGCGGGAACCGGGGAGCTGTTTTTT
>TRBD2|TRBJ2-2|-|TRBV27
CASSFSGTSSPGELFF
TGTGCCAGCAGTTTCTCCGGGACTAGCAGTCCCGGGGAGCTGTTTTTT
>-|TRBJ2-3|-|TRBV19
CASAGDTQYF
TGTGCCAGCGCGGGGGATACGCAGTATTTT
>TRBD2|TRBJ2-7|many|TRBV9
CASSPGLANEQYF
TGTGCCAGCAGCCCCGGACTAGCGAACGAGCAGTACTTC
>TRBD2|TRBJ2-7|few|TRBV20-1
CSASPSGIAYEQYF
TGCAGTGCTAGTCCTAGCGGGATAGCCTACGAGCAGTACTTC
>-|TRBJ2-7|many|TRBV28
CASSIQVGAEQYF
TGTGCCAGCAGTATTCAGGTGGGGGCCGAGCAGTACTTC
>-|TRBJ2-5|many|TRBV20-1
CSARGFVEETQYF
TGCAGTGCTAGAGGTTTCGTAGAAGAGACCCAGTACTTC
>-|TRBJ1-6|-|TRBV6-1
CASTTSWDYNSPLHF
TGTGCCAGCACCACGAGTTGGGATTATAATTCACCCCTCCACTTT
>-|TRBJ2-1|many|TRBV11-3
CASSLIQKPYNEQFF
TGTGCCAGCAGCTTAATACAAAAACCGTACAATGAGCAGTTCTTC
>TRBD1|TRBJ2-1|many|TRBV28
CASSSRTGRNEQFF
TGTGCCAGCAGCTCTAGGACAGGACGGAATGAGCAGTTCTTC
>-|TRBJ1-4|-|TRBV6-6
CASSYRAGYEKLFF
TGTGCCAGCAGTTACAGGGCAGGGTACGAAAAACTGTTTTTT
>TRBD1|TRBJ1-3|-|TRBV6-1
CASSSSQGGISGNTIYF
TGTGCCAGCAGTTCCAGCCAGGGGGGGATCTCTGGAAACACCATATATTTT
>TRBD2|TRBJ2-1|-|TRBV10-1
CASSESGGLVIEQFF
TGCGCCAGCAGTGAGTCGGGGGGACTAGTAATTGAGCAGTTCTTC
>TRBD2|TRBJ2-1|many|TRBV28
CASSYRTSDNNEQFF
TGTGCCAGCAGTTACAGGACTAGCGACAACAATGAGCAGTTCTTC
>TRBD1|TRBJ2-7|-|TRBV6-1
CASSQGQGISYEQYF
TGTGCCAGCAGCCAAGGACAGGGAATTTCCTACGAGCAGTACTTC
>TRBD2|TRBJ2-1|many|TRBV2
CASSAAGKGNEQFF
TGTGCCAGCAGCGCAGCGGGAAAGGGCAATGAGCAGTTCTTC
>-|TRBJ2-7|-|TRBV4-2
CASSHSDFGDRTTYEQYF
TGTGCCAGCAGCCATTCCGATTTTGGCGATCGGACTACCTACGAGCAGTACTTC
>-|TRBJ2-1|many|TRBV2
CASSVVVYNEQFF
TGTGCCAGCAGTGTCGTGGTCTACAATGAGCAGTTCTTC
>-|TRBJ1-4|-|TRBV12-3/TRBV12-4
CASSFSSRNEKLFF
TGTGCCAGCAGTTTTTCGAGTAGGAATGAAAAACTGTTTTTT
>-|TRBJ1-2|-|TRBV12-3/TRBV12-4
CASKSGAQGYTF
TGTGCCAGCAAGTCAGGGGCGCAAGGCTACACCTTC
>TRBD1|TRBJ1-5|few|TRBV6-2/TRBV6-3
CASSPRQGLSNQPQHF
TGTGCCAGCAGTCCCCGACAGGGGCTGAGCAATCAGCCCCAGCATTTT
>TRBD2|TRBJ2-7|many|TRBV20-1
CSARDASGTEQYF
TGCAGTGCTAGAGACGCTAGCGGGACCGAGCAGTACTTC
>TRBD1|TRBJ2-7|few|TRBV6-1
CASSRPGTGTYEQYF
TGTGCCAGCAGCCGTCCCGGGACAGGAACCTACGAGCAGTACTTC
>-|TRBJ2-5|many|TRBV12-3/TRBV12-4
CASSLGGYGASETQYF
TGTGCCAGCAGTTTAGGGGGTTATGGGGCATCGGAGACCCAGTACTTC
>-|TRBJ1-1|many|TRBV12-3/TRBV12-4
CASSFTGIRTEAFF
TGTGCCAGCAGCTTTACAGGGATTCGCACTGAAGCTTTCTTT
>TRBD1|TRBJ2-7|-|TRBV7-6
CASSLLPGQGTYEQYF
TGTGCCAGCAGCTTACTTCCGGGACAGGGGACCTACGAGCAGTACTTC